This T cell receptor beta chain was retrieved from a study of blood T cell repertoires in COVID-19. Turning to the study itself: Samples representing acute and convalescent COVID-19 were sourced from the United States, Italy and Spain.

In the authors' workflow: Reference gene primer amplification in the assay estimated nucleated cell counts. Profiling relied on immunoSEQ multiplex PCR, and the TCRdb table lists in-frame clones only, not all of them. V and J calls and clone size are copied from that table; D and trimming were computed from the DNA. The repertoire has more than 95,000 clones, roughly four fifths of them found once; the top ten carry 4.5% to 5.5%. V lost 10 bases to trimming and J lost 0 bases; unmatched junction nucleotides: 12. Germline CDR1 reads ENHRY; CDR2 reads SYGVKD. This CDR3 region has 18 residues. In this sample, this clone turned up once.

V is TRBV10-3 and J is TRBJ1-6, with 10 bases identical to TRBD1. This TCR was sampled from a man between 60 and 75 years old with acute or convalescent COVID-19. Input material: peripheral blood. The CDR3 reads CATRPSGTGVSYNSPLHF. The CDR3 bases are TGTGCCACCCGTCCGTCGGGGACAGGGGTCTCCTATAATTCACCCCTCCACTTT.